A single sample is the source of the 17 T cell receptor beta chains below, sequenced in a study of OX40 agonist ivuxolimab in advanced cancers. Generated by immunoSEQ multiplex PCR, the TCRdb table keeps only in-frame clones and is missing some. The data show 7,500 to 10,000 clones, 70% seen once. Sequenced material: CD4+ or CD8+ T cells sorted from blood, taken in a trial of the OX40 agonist ivuxolimab. The receptors were gathered from an adult with an advanced solid tumor such as melanoma, head and neck, liver or kidney cancer.

The chain has TRBV6-1 and TRBJ2-7, with 11 bases identical to TRBD2. With V trimmed by 0 bases and J by 4 bases, 5 bases remained unmatched. The CDR3 loop spans 16 amino acids. From germline, CDR1 is MNHNS and CDR2 SASEGT. For the CDR3, the DNA is TGTGCCAGCAGTGAAGCTTCACTAGCGGGAGCTTACGAGCAGTACTTC. The encoded protein is CASSEASLAGAYEQYF.

This clone was found once. This may come from a read error, since a much larger clone is one base off. This sample also contains other DNA sequences that code for the same CDR3. J is TRBJ2-3 and V is TRBV2; D tentatively fits TRBD1 or TRBD2 (5 bases each). Between the trimmed V and J ends, which lost 4 bases and 0 bases, there was a span of 11 bases. This CDR3 comprises 15 residues. CDR1 SNHLY and CDR2 FYNNEI come from the germline V gene. The DNA for the CDR3 is TGTGCCAGCAGTGGGGGGACGGCTAGCACAGATACGCAGTATTTT. Its translation: CASSGGTASTDTQYF.

The chain is built from TRBV7-9 and TRBJ1-1; possible D gene TRBD1, 5 bases. V lost 7 bases to trimming and J lost 6 bases, with 21 bases between them. Germline V lookup: CDR1 SEHNR, CDR2 FQNEAQ (reference sequence). This CDR3 is built from 15 residues. The chain's CDR3 is CASINPRTLNAEAFF. CDR3 coding DNA: TGTGCCAGCATCAATCCAAGGACACTTAACGCTGAAGCTTTCTTT.

This clone was seen more than once but under ten times. The chain has TRBV2 and TRBJ2-1; 11 nucleotides match TRBD2. The germline V gene has CDR1 SNHLY and CDR2 FYNNEI. The CDR3 is 14 residues long. The V and J ends lost 3 bases and 9 bases, in that order; junction bases with no gene match: 4. In DNA form, the CDR3 reads TGTGCCAGCAGTGAGACTAGCGGGGTTTCTGAGCAGTTCTTC. Amino acids: CASSETSGVSEQFF.

This chain joins TRBV28 and TRBJ2-7; 12 bases fit TRBD1. With 6 bases clipped from V and 3 bases from J, the junction kept 12 bases outside the gene matches. The CDR3 has 17 residues. CDR1 MDHEN and CDR2 SYDVKM come from the germline V gene. The CDR3, as DNA: TGTGCCAGCAGACATTCCGGGACAGGGGGCACTCTCTACGAGCAGTACTTC. Translating gives CASRHSGTGGTLYEQYF.

The gene calls are TRBV5-6 and TRBJ1-6; 10 bases are a match to TRBD1. Germline CDR1 and CDR2: SGHDT and YYEEEE. This CDR3 is 17 amino acids long. Trimming took 4 bases from V and 1 from J; bases not matched to a gene: 5. The CDR3 loop reads CASSRDRGSSYNSPLHF. The CDR3 nucleotides read TGTGCCAGCAGCAGGGACAGGGGTTCTTCCTATAATTCACCCCTCCACTTT. The variable domain in full, completed from reference TRBV5-6 and TRBJ1-6, reads DAGVTQSPTHLIKTRGQQVTLRCSPKSGHDTVSWYQQALGQGPQFIFQYYEEEERQRGNFPDRFSGHQFPNYSSELNVNALLLGDSALYLCASSRDRGSSYNSPLHFGNGTRLTVT.

V and J are TRBV28 and TRBJ2-7; 13 bases align to TRBD2. From germline, CDR1 is MDHEN and CDR2 SYDVKM. The trim removed 3 bases at V and 7 bases at J, leaving 3 bases unmatched. The CDR3 covers 14 residues. CDR3 sequence reads: CASSFGLAGDEQYF. DNA for the CDR3: TGTGCCAGCAGTTTCGGACTAGCGGGAGATGAGCAGTACTTC.

The V gene is TRBV28, the J gene TRBJ2-5, with TRBD2 matching 12 bases. The better agreement between TRBJ2-7 and the DNA end casts doubt on the J call. Germline values: CDR1 MDHEN, CDR2 SYDVKM. The CDR3 has 16 residues. CDR3 loop: CASTPGLAGHSYEQYF. CDR3 bases: TGTGCCAGCACCCCCGGACTAGCGGGGCATTCCTACGAGCAGTACTTC.

The chain links TRBV28 to TRBJ1-2; 9 bases align to TRBD1. Trimming took 5 bases from V and 8 from J; bases not matched to a gene: 21. The germline gives CDR1 MDHEN, CDR2 SYDVKM. CDR3 size: 18 residues. CDR3 loop: CASSLFAGTGSRAWGYTF. CDR3 nucleotides: TGTGCCAGCAGTCTGTTCGCCGGGACAGGGTCACGCGCATGGGGCTACACCTTC.

This chain uses TRBV4-1 with TRBJ2-7; D unresolved. The V and J ends lost 0 bases and 3 bases respectively, with 6 bases between them. The CDR3 is made up of 13 amino acids. The germline V gene has CDR1 MGHRA and CDR2 YSYEKL. As DNA, the CDR3 is TGCGCCAGCAGCCAAGATAAGAGCTACGAGCAGTACTTC. As protein: CASSQDKSYEQYF.

This chain connects TRBV9 to TRBJ1-4; tentative D call: TRBD1 (6 bases). Germline CDR1 and CDR2: SGDLS and YYNGEE. This CDR3 contains 15 residues. V was pared by 0 bases and J by 8 bases, with 14 bases between. This chain's CDR3 is CASSVGGQGMEKLFF. The CDR3 bases are TGTGCCAGCAGCGTAGGTGGGCAGGGGATGGAAAAACTGTTTTTT.

The V gene is TRBV30, the J gene TRBJ2-7; possibly TRBD1 for D (6 bases). Trimming removed 0 bases at V and 7 bases at J, with 16 bases between. Looked up from germline, CDR1 is GTSNPN and CDR2 is SVGIG (reference sequence). There are 14 residues in the CDR3. CDR3 amino acids: CAWSVTGSWWEQYF. The CDR3, as DNA: TGTGCCTGGAGTGTAACAGGGAGCTGGTGGGAGCAGTACTTC.

The V and J genes are TRBV27 and TRBJ1-2; TRBD1 matches at 7 bases. Germline CDR1 and CDR2: MNHEY and SMNVEV (reference sequence). V trimming: 4 bases; J trimming: 4 bases; junction bases outside the gene matches: 6. This CDR3 is built from 14 residues. The CDR3 here is CASSSQGGSYGYTF. CDR3 DNA sequence: TGTGCCAGCAGTTCCCAAGGGGGCAGCTATGGCTACACCTTC.

The CDR3 is CASSFGTRYEQYF. In DNA, the CDR3 is TGTGCCAGCAGTTTTGGGACACGGTATGAGCAGTACTTC. The V gene is TRBV27, the J gene TRBJ2-7; a possible D gene is TRBD1 (6 bases). Germline assignment: CDR1 MNHEY and CDR2 SMNVEV (reference sequence). V gave up 3 bases and J gave up 7 bases, with 13 bases separating them. The CDR3 contains 13 residues.

The gene calls are TRBV7-9 and TRBJ2-3; no definite D call. CDR1 is SEHNR and CDR2 is FQNEAQ in the germline V gene (reference sequence). The CDR3 spans 12 residues. Trimming removed 2 bases from V and 6 bases from J, with 6 bases in between. The CDR3 region is CASSLMFDTQYF. In DNA form, the CDR3 reads TGTGCCAGCAGCTTAATGTTTGATACGCAGTATTTT.

This clone was counted a few times. The rearrangement links TRBV4-3 to TRBJ2-3; tentative D call: TRBD2 (7 bases). Germline V gene lookup returns CDR1 LGHNA and CDR2 YSLEER. Between the trimmed V and J ends, which lost 3 bases and 4 bases, there was a span of 11 bases. The CDR3 spans 14 residues. The CDR3 loop reads CASSQGGPADTQYF. As DNA, the CDR3 is TGCGCCAGCAGCCAGGGGGGGCCGGCAGATACGCAGTATTTT.

CDR3 sequence (DNA): TGTGCCAGCAAAGCGTACACAGATACGCAGTATTTT. As protein: CASKAYTDTQYF. This chain links TRBV6-5 with TRBJ2-3; D unresolved. The V end was cut by 7 bases, the J end by 2 bases, with 7 bases between. CDR1 is MNHEY, CDR2 SVGAGI, per germline. The CDR3 loop spans 12 amino acids.